This T cell receptor beta chain was obtained from a study of T-cell reconstitution after alpha-beta-depleted transplantation in children. Findings of the study overall: Newly generated T cells supplied most T-cell counts and diversity one year post-transplant. Expanded clones from the graft, numbering several hundred, reportedly supplied alpha-beta T cells about two months after transplant.

During its preparation, the TCRbeta library received unique molecular identifiers. TCRdb itself ran the PCR reads through MiXCR, one entry per CDR3 protein. Of 95,000 to 150,000 distinct CDR3 sequences listed, under 30% are singletons. This clonotype was picked up a small number of times. Its antigen is unknown. The V gene's germline CDR1 is SGHNT and CDR2 YYREEE (reference sequence). The CDR3 extends over 14 amino acids. V dropped 3 bases and J dropped 5; count of bases not matched to a gene: 4. The TCR originated in a male patient under 10 years old who had a stem cell transplant for chronic granulomatous disease, so the T cells may come from the graft donor. The V and J genes are TRBV5-4 and TRBJ2-1, with TRBD1 matching 8 bases. The starting material was PBMCs, mostly from graft donor cells, obtained 180 days after TCRalphabeta/CD19-depleted stem cell transplant. CDR3 loop: CASSSGQGNNEQFF. In DNA form, the CDR3 reads TGTGCCAGCAGCTCAGGACAGGGTAACAATGAGCAGTTCTTC.